Shown below are 28 T cell receptor beta chains from a single sample sequenced in a study of CD8+ T cells in alopecia areata. Documented treatment: oral pan-JAK inhibitor, 5-10 mg twice daily. cDNA reverse transcribed from extracted RNA served as the sequencing template. TCRdb's table, derived via immunoSEQ multiplex PCR, lists solely in-frame clones and lacks some. The sample yields around 200,000 clones, around three fifths seen once. The source was CD4+ T cells sorted from blood, collected at week 4, from a patient treated with tofacitinib. The source of these receptors is a human donor with alopecia areata.

This clone turned up a few times. The V and J genes are TRBV2 and TRBJ2-7, with D possibly being TRBD1 or TRBD2 (7 bases each). This CDR3 comprises 13 residues. V lost 3 bases, J lost 11 bases, and 17 bases lay in between. Germline V gene lookup returns CDR1 SNHLY and CDR2 FYNNEI. CDR3 DNA: TGTGCCAGCAGTGACTCCCAGGGGGGGTTGAAGTACTTC. Amino acid sequence: CASSDSQGGLKYF.

The chain employs TRBV4-1 and TRBJ2-7, with TRBD2 matching over 13 bases. The CDR3 covers 16 residues. Trimming at V came to 3 bases and at J to 5 bases, leaving 7 bases not matched to a gene. The germline V gene has CDR1 MGHRA and CDR2 YSYEKL. Here the CDR3 reads CASSQEPGLAGNEQYF. CDR3 in DNA: TGCGCCAGCAGCCAGGAACCGGGACTAGCGGGGAACGAGCAGTACTTC.

V is TRBV2 and J is TRBJ2-7; 8 bases are a match to TRBD1. The germline CDR1 and CDR2 sequences are SNHLY and FYNNEI. The CDR3 sequence is 13 residues long. Trimming at V came to 8 bases and at J to 4 bases, leaving 7 bases not matched to a gene. CDR3 sequence (DNA): TGTGCCAGCGCCGGGACAGGCGTTTACGAGCAGTACTTC. Translation gives CASAGTGVYEQYF.

This rearrangement joins TRBV5-1 to TRBJ2-3, with TRBD1 matching 8 bases. This CDR3 spans 14 amino acids. The germline V gene encodes CDR1 SGHRS and CDR2 YFSETQ. Trimming removed 3 bases from V and 7 bases from J; junction bases left unmatched: 7. The CDR3 sequence is CASSSGQGGNTQYF. As DNA, the CDR3 is TGCGCCAGCAGCTCTGGACAGGGAGGAAATACGCAGTATTTT.

This clone was found a few times. The V and J genes are TRBV7-2 and TRBJ2-4, with D unclear. V gave up 5 bases and J gave up 7 bases, with 15 bases separating them. Germline CDR1 is SGHTA and CDR2 is FQGNSA. The length of the CDR3 is 14 residues. The CDR3 reads CASSTPAQGNIQYF. The CDR3 DNA reads as TGTGCCAGCAGCACCCCGGCCCAAGGGAACATTCAGTACTTC.

This clone has only a few counts. The rearrangement uses TRBV2 and TRBJ2-6, with D maybe TRBD1 (6 bases). With 3 bases removed from V and 4 bases from J, the gap between germline ends came to 10 bases. Germline V lookup: CDR1 SNHLY, CDR2 FYNNEI. There are 15 residues in the CDR3. In DNA form, the CDR3 reads TGTGCCAGCAGTGACCAGGGGACCGGGGCCAACGTCCTGACTTTC. Its protein is CASSDQGTGANVLTF.

The chain combines TRBV19 with TRBJ2-1; D possibly corresponds to TRBD1 (6 bases). Germline CDR1 LNHDA, CDR2 SQIVND (reference sequence). With 10 bases removed from V and 15 bases from J, the gap between germline ends came to 22 bases. The CDR3 runs 12 residues. CDR3 sequence reads: CATVSPHRVAFF. DNA for the CDR3: TGTGCCACCGTGAGCCCCCACAGGGTTGCGTTCTTC.

The chain employs TRBV2 and TRBJ1-5; no firm D call. Trimming left V 5 bases short and J 4 bases short, with 9 bases between. The germline gives CDR1 SNHLY, CDR2 FYNNEI. This CDR3 is built from 13 residues. CDR3 in amino acids: CASSWTVNQPQHF. The CDR3 DNA reads as TGTGCCAGCAGTTGGACGGTGAATCAGCCCCAGCATTTT.

V and J are TRBV2 and TRBJ2-5; 12 bases are shared with TRBD2. Germline V gene data show CDR1 as SNHLY and CDR2 as FYNNEI. The CDR3 runs to 15 residues. The V and J ends lost 3 bases and 2 bases, in that order; junction bases with no gene match: 1. CDR3 sequence: CASSEGTSGQETQYF. The CDR3 DNA reads TGTGCCAGCAGTGAGGGGACTAGCGGGCAAGAGACCCAGTACTTC. Full variable domain (remainder filled in from reference TRBV2 and TRBJ2-5): EPEVTQTPSHQVTQMGQEVILRCVPISNHLYFYWYRQILGQKVEFLVSFYNNEISEKSEIFDDQFSVERPDGSNFTLKIRSTKLEDSAMYFCASSEGTSGQETQYFGPGTRLLVL.

The chain carries TRBV4-1 and TRBJ2-3; either TRBD1 or TRBD2 may fit D (6 bases each). This CDR3 spans 17 amino acids. The germline V and J ends were trimmed by 0 bases and 4 bases, with 17 bases remaining between them. Germline V gene data show CDR1 as MGHRA and CDR2 as YSYEKL. CDR3 nucleotide sequence: TGCGCCAGCAGCCAAGAAATCGGGGGCCGAGTCTCAGATACGCAGTATTTT. Translating gives CASSQEIGGRVSDTQYF.

This chain connects TRBV9 to TRBJ1-2; TRBD1 matches at 10 bases. The CDR3 sequence is 15 residues long. Germline V lookup: CDR1 SGDLS, CDR2 YYNGEE. V gave up 3 bases and J gave up 4 bases; unmatched junction bases: 6. CDR3 DNA: TGTGCCAGCAGCGACGGGACAGGGGTTACCTATGGCTACACCTTC. Protein sequence: CASSDGTGVTYGYTF.

V is TRBV30 and J is TRBJ2-3, with 7 bases fitting TRBD1. CDR3 size: 15 residues. Germline-derived CDR1 and CDR2 are GTSNPN and SVGIG (reference sequence). Unmatched junction bases numbered 7, after V lost 3 bases and J lost 1 base. CDR3 loop: CAWRRTGAGTDTQYF. CDR3 coding DNA: TGTGCCTGGAGGAGAACAGGGGCAGGCACAGATACGCAGTATTTT.

This chain uses TRBV11-3 with TRBJ2-2, with D perhaps TRBD1 or TRBD2 (5 bases each). The CDR3 is 13 residues long. CDR1 and CDR2 (germline): SGHNT, YENEEA. Deletions cut 4 bases from V and 8 bases from J, with 11 bases between. The CDR3 bases are TGTGCCAGCAGCTCAATGGGACGGGGGGAGCTGTTTTTT. Translating gives CASSSMGRGELFF.

This clone appeared once. The J gene is TRBJ2-3, the V gene TRBV4-2, with 7 bases aligning to TRBD2. V trimming: 0 bases; J trimming: 14 bases; junction bases outside the gene matches: 11. Germline loops: CDR1 LGHNA, CDR2 YNFKEQ. The CDR3 is made up of 14 amino acids. CDR3: CASSQETATSYPYF. The CDR3 bases are TGTGCCAGCAGCCAAGAGACCGCGACTAGCTATCCGTATTTT.

The chain couples TRBV5-6 to TRBJ2-3; D gene unclear. The CDR3 has 14 residues. Trimming pared 0 bases from V and 4 bases from J, leaving 9 bases between. CDR1 and CDR2 from the germline V gene are SGHDT and YYEEEE. The CDR3: CASSLATGADTQYF. The CDR3 nucleotides read TGTGCCAGCAGCTTGGCCACTGGGGCAGATACGCAGTATTTT.

The V and J genes are TRBV18 and TRBJ1-1, with TRBD1 matching over 7 bases. The V segment lost 6 bases and the J segment 0 bases; nucleotides outside the gene matches: 7. Germline V CDR1 and CDR2: KGHSH, LQKENI. CDR3 length: 15 amino acids. In nucleotides, the CDR3 is TGTGCCAGCTCTCGGGACAGAGAGATGAACACTGAAGCTTTCTTT. This sequence encodes CASSRDREMNTEAFF.

For this clone: A junction end diverges from the germline sequence, so it may reflect a read error. CDR3 in DNA: TGTGCTAGCAGCTTCACAGGGTCCGGGGAGCTGTTTTTT. Its translation is CASSFTGSGELFF. The chain recombines TRBV7-7 with TRBJ2-2, with D possibly matching TRBD1 (6 bases). The CDR3 runs to 13 residues. Germline V gene sequence: CDR1 SSHAT, CDR2 FNYEAQ (reference sequence).

This clone was seen only once. V usage is TRBV5-6 and J usage is TRBJ2-5; 11 bases align to TRBD2. V was pared by 5 bases and J by 5 bases, with 2 bases of the junction left unmatched. Germline V lookup: CDR1 SGHDT, CDR2 YYEEEE. The CDR3 extends over 13 amino acids. The CDR3 protein is CASRLAGGETQYF. In DNA form, the CDR3 reads TGTGCCAGCAGGCTAGCGGGGGGTGAGACCCAGTACTTC.

This clone has only a few counts. The genes are TRBV5-4 and TRBJ2-1; D is undetermined. V gave up 3 bases and J gave up 6 bases, with 7 bases separating them. The CDR3 spans 12 residues. Germline lookup yields CDR1 SGHNT and CDR2 YYREEE (reference sequence). CDR3 sequence reads: CASSSTGNEQFF. The CDR3 coding sequence is TGTGCCAGCAGCTCCACCGGCAATGAGCAGTTCTTC.

This clone was found a few times. The chain recombines TRBV4-1 with TRBJ2-7, with TRBD2 identical over 8 bases. The CDR3 runs 15 residues. Germline lookup yields CDR1 MGHRA and CDR2 YSYEKL. With V trimmed by 4 bases and J by 1 base, 6 bases remained unmatched. The DNA of the CDR3 is TGCGCCAGCAGCCCAGGGGCGGGGGGATCCTACGAGCAGTACTTC. This gives the protein CASSPGAGGSYEQYF.

A few counts support this clone. The CDR3 sequence: CASSMGWVQNSPLHF. In DNA form, the CDR3 reads TGTGCCAGCAGTATGGGCTGGGTACAGAATTCACCCCTCCACTTT. This chain uses TRBV6-5 with TRBJ1-6, with D unresolved. The CDR3 extends over 15 amino acids. Germline V gene sequence: CDR1 MNHEY, CDR2 SVGAGI. V was shortened by 5 bases and J by 7 bases, with 15 bases between the two germline ends.

The chain joins TRBV29-1 to TRBJ2-7; 10 bases agree with TRBD1. J lost 2 bases, V lost 6 bases, and 7 bases had no gene match. This CDR3 is built from 14 residues. From germline, CDR1 is SQVTM and CDR2 ANQGSEA. The CDR3 sequence is CSVSSGTGAYEQYF. The DNA of the CDR3 is TGCAGCGTCTCATCCGGGACAGGGGCCTACGAGCAGTACTTC.

The chain recombines TRBV29-1 with TRBJ1-2; unclear D gene. This CDR3 region has 9 residues. V lost 3 bases to trimming and J lost 7 bases, with 3 bases between them. CDR1 SQVTM and CDR2 ANQGSEA come from the germline V gene. CDR3 in DNA: TGCAGCGTTGATTCTGGCTACACCTTC. Translated: CSVDSGYTF.

This chain connects TRBV4-1 to TRBJ1-2, with D possibly TRBD1 on 6 matching bases. CDR1 is MGHRA and CDR2 is YSYEKL in the germline V gene. Trimming cost V 0 bases and J 8 bases, with 16 bases left between them. This CDR3 region has 15 residues. CDR3 sequence (DNA): TGCGCCAGCAGCCAAGATTCTACAGGGTTTGGAGGCTACACCTTC. Translated, it gives CASSQDSTGFGGYTF.

The chain joins TRBV6-6 to TRBJ1-2, with 7 bases lining up with TRBD1. Germline assignment: CDR1 MNHNY and CDR2 SVGAGI (reference sequence). The CDR3 consists of 13 residues. V was clipped by 5 bases and J by 8 bases; unmatched bases: 8. Here the CDR3 reads CASSPRGDGGYTF. Written as DNA, the CDR3 is TGTGCCAGCAGTCCCAGGGGGGATGGCGGCTACACCTTC.

The CDR3 nucleotides read TGCACCAGCAGCCAAGATGGGCAGGGGGAGGACTATGGCTACACCTTC. This codes for CTSSQDGQGEDYGYTF. V and J are TRBV1 and TRBJ1-2; the table calls TRBD1, which could not be checked here. TRBV1 is reported as a pseudogene. The CDR3 runs to 16 residues.

The rearrangement joins TRBV5-4 to TRBJ1-1, with no clear D. This CDR3 is 13 amino acids long. Germline V gene data show CDR1 as SGHNT and CDR2 as YYREEE (reference sequence). V lost 4 bases, J lost 0 bases, and 7 bases lay in between. CDR3 sequence (DNA): TGTGCCAGCAGCACCTTCTTGAACACTGAAGCTTTCTTT. Amino acids: CASSTFLNTEAFF.

V gene TRBV5-4 combines with J gene TRBJ2-1, with 7 bases that match TRBD1. This CDR3 region has 15 residues. The junction had 4 bases not matched to a gene; V was cut back by 0 bases and J by 4 bases. Germline CDR1 SGHNT, CDR2 YYREEE (reference sequence). In DNA form, the CDR3 reads TGTGCCAGCAGCTTGGCGCAGGGGGAGTACAATGAGCAGTTCTTC. Residues: CASSLAQGEYNEQFF.